This is a list of T cell receptor beta chains from one sample in a study of T cells in Graves' hyperthyroidism and ophthalmopathy. TCRdb used MiXCR to reprocess the multiplex PCR reads, holding one entry per CDR3 protein. The top ten hold under 8% of the sample, which has a few hundred thousand distinct CDR3 sequences, more than 15% seen once. Sequences were obtained from blood. The receptors derive from a woman in her 30s with Graves' hyperthyroidism. Each CDR3 is given with its conserved first and last residue. The D gene is left open where the match is weak. The listing skips clone size in some rows; elsewhere it reads once, few, many or a size class.

clone_size j_call d_call v_call cdr3_nt cdr3_aa
NA TRBJ1-4 TRBD1 TRBV5-1 TGCGCCAGCAGCGAGGGACAGTTGAATGAAAAACTGTTTTTT CASSEGQLNEKLFF
NA TRBJ1-5 NA TRBV2 TGTGCCAGCAGCCAAGACAGGATAGATCAGCCCCAGCATTTT CASSQDRIDQPQHF
NA TRBJ2-1 NA TRBV19 TGTGCCAGTAGGAATCCCGGGGATAATGAGCAGTTCTTC CASRNPGDNEQFF
few TRBJ1-4 NA TRBV7-9 TGTGCCAGCAGCGACCCGGCCCCAACTAATGAAAAACTGTTTTTT CASSDPAPTNEKLFF
many TRBJ2-1 TRBD2 TRBV7-3 TGTGCCAGCAGCTCGATAGCGGGGGCCTACAATGAGCAGTTCTTC CASSSIAGAYNEQFF
few TRBJ1-6 NA TRBV6-1 TGTGCCAGCAGTGAAAGGGGAGGTCCACCCCTCCACTTT CASSERGGPPLHF
NA TRBJ2-1 NA TRBV5-4 TGTGCCAGCAGCATACAGGGAGGCGATGAGCAGTTCTTC CASSIQGGDEQFF
many TRBJ2-7 TRBD2 TRBV29-1 TGCAGCGTTCCTGCTAGCGGGAGCTCCTACGAGCAGTACTTC CSVPASGSSYEQYF
many TRBJ1-5 TRBD1 TRBV2 TGTGCCAGCACCAAAGGGGGCCCCCGGGCCAATCAGCCCCAGCATTTT CASTKGGPRANQPQHF
few TRBJ2-7 NA TRBV6-6 TGTGCCAGCAGTTACGCGGAACCCTACGAGCAGTACTTC CASSYAEPYEQYF
NA TRBJ2-1 TRBD2 TRBV6-4 TGTGCCAGCAGTGACTCGAGGGCTAGCGGGAGGCATGAGCAGTTCTTC CASSDSRASGRHEQFF
few TRBJ2-2 NA TRBV6-4 TGTGCCAGCAGTGTGGTGGCGGGAACGAACACCGGGGAGCTGTTTTTT CASSVVAGTNTGELFF
many TRBJ2-7 NA TRBV10-3 TGTGCCATCAGTGAGAGTGGGGGTACGGGCGAGCAGTACTTC CAISESGGTGEQYF
many TRBJ2-5 TRBD1 TRBV18 TGTGCCAGCTCAAGCTTACAGGGGGATGGAAAGACCCAGTACTTC CASSSLQGDGKTQYF
many TRBJ1-1 NA TRBV6-1 TGTGCCAGCAGTTCCGGGCCAGGGACCGCTGAAGCTTTCTTT CASSSGPGTAEAFF
many TRBJ2-3 TRBD2 TRBV4-3 TGCGCCAGCAGCGTAACTAGCGGCACAGATACGCAGTATTTT CASSVTSGTDTQYF
many TRBJ1-1 NA TRBV4-3 TGCGCCAGCAGCGTCTCAATGAACACTGAAGCTTTCTTT CASSVSMNTEAFF
many TRBJ1-1 NA TRBV6-1 TGTGCCAGCAGTTACAAAGGGGAAACTGAAGCTTTCTTT CASSYKGETEAFF
many TRBJ2-3 NA TRBV20-1 TGCAGTGCCCCTTCGGTTTTGTGGGGCACCACAGATACGCAGTATTTT CSAPSVLWGTTDTQYF
NA TRBJ1-5 NA TRBV24-1 TGTGCCACCAGTGAGAGGGGAGGGCAGCCCCAGCATTTT CATSERGGQPQHF
NA TRBJ2-1 NA TRBV10-3 TGTGCCATCGGGAAGGAGGTGGACAATGAGCAGTTCTTC CAIGKEVDNEQFF
many TRBJ2-7 NA TRBV28 TGTGCCAGCAGTGCGGTTTCCTACGAGCAGTACTTC CASSAVSYEQYF
few TRBJ2-1 TRBD2 TRBV4-1 TGCGCCAGCAGCCCCTTTCCCCTCGGACTAGCGCAAACCAATGAGCAGTTCTTC CASSPFPLGLAQTNEQFF
NA TRBJ1-6 NA TRBV7-9 TGTGCCAGCAGCCCCGGGCGGGGGGGTTCACCCCTCCACTTT CASSPGRGGSPLHF
many TRBJ2-1 TRBD2 TRBV3-1 TGTGCCAGCAGCCAAGATAAGAGACTAGCGGGATTCGATGAGCAGTTCTTC CASSQDKRLAGFDEQFF
many TRBJ2-7 NA TRBV20-1 TGCAGTGCTAGAGATCGGCGGACCTACGAGCAGTACTTC CSARDRRTYEQYF
many TRBJ2-2 NA TRBV7-2 TGTGCCAGCAGCGAGGATAGTCCCCCAGAGTCCGGGGAGCTGTTTTTT CASSEDSPPESGELFF
many TRBJ2-5 NA TRBV7-9 TGTGCCAGCAGCTTAGCTGCGTCCGGGGGGCGAGAGACCCAGTACTTC CASSLAASGGRETQYF
NA TRBJ1-4 NA TRBV20-1 TGCAGTGCTAGAGAGGGTCTCCTCAAACTGTTTTTT CSAREGLLKLFF
many TRBJ1-1 NA TRBV2 TGTGCCAGCAAATGGGACGCGGCAACTGAAGCTTTCTTT CASKWDAATEAFF
many TRBJ2-7 TRBD2 TRBV27 TGTGCCAGCAGTCAGGGACTAGCGGGTTCCGCTTACGAGCAGTACTTC CASSQGLAGSAYEQYF
few TRBJ2-1 TRBD2 TRBV18 TGTGCCAGCTCACCACTTGGAAGCGGGAGGAGGAATGAGCAGTTCTTC CASSPLGSGRRNEQFF
many TRBJ1-2 TRBD1 TRBV6-1 TGTGCCAGCAGTATTCTGGGACAGAACTATGGCTACACCTTC CASSILGQNYGYTF
many TRBJ1-1 NA TRBV5-8 TGTGCCACGCGACAGGATCTGAACACTGAAGCTTTCTTT CATRQDLNTEAFF
many TRBJ2-7 NA TRBV30 TGTGCCTGGAGTGTAGCTTTGGGATCCTACGAGCAGTACTTC CAWSVALGSYEQYF
few TRBJ2-7 NA TRBV4-1 TGCGCCAGCAGCCAAGACAAGGATAACCCCTACGAGCAGTACTTC CASSQDKDNPYEQYF
NA TRBJ1-2 NA TRBV2 TGTGCCAGCCGACATTCGCATGGCTACACCTTC CASRHSHGYTF
few TRBJ2-1 TRBD1 TRBV10-3 TGTGCCATCAGTGAACCCGACAGGGGTGATGAGCAGTTCTTC CAISEPDRGDEQFF
NA TRBJ1-1 NA TRBV4-3 TGCGCCAGCAGCCAAGATCCGGCCCCGAGGGAAGCTTTCTTT CASSQDPAPREAFF
many TRBJ2-1 TRBD1 TRBV12-3/TRBV12-4 TGTGCCAGCACCGCGGACAGGGGATTTCTCAATGAGCAGTTCTTC CASTADRGFLNEQFF